Listed here is a single TCR beta chain. Reverse transcription of about 0.5 to 1 ug RNA was carried out with random hexamers. An immunoSEQ multiplex PCR amplified TCR beta CDR3 over 54 Vbeta and 13 Jbeta. Via MiXCR, TCRdb re-called the immunoSEQ multiplex PCR reads, giving one row per CDR3 protein. Of around 160,000 distinct CDR3 sequences in the sample, roughly 94% were seen once. The record originates from a study of CD8 T cells in Susac syndrome. From blood CD8+ and CD4+ T cells, TCR beta sequences were generated. TEMRA cells were FACS-enriched, and CD8+ and CD4+ T cells were isolated negatively. The CDR3 consists of 15 residues. Germline lookup yields CDR1 SGHTA and CDR2 FQGNSA. V lost 5 bases, J lost 0 bases, and 6 bases stayed unmatched.

Specimen: CD4+ T cells from PBMCs. This receptor was obtained from a human donor with multiple sclerosis. The chain carries TRBV7-2 and TRBJ1-2; 7 bases match TRBD1. CDR3 protein: CASSTPGGSNYGYTF. The CDR3 coding sequence is TGTGCCAGCAGCACGCCAGGGGGTTCTAACTATGGCTACACCTTC.